The 16 T cell receptor beta chains presented below share a single source sample, sequenced in a study of T cells in Graves' hyperthyroidism and ophthalmopathy. Researchers amplified the TCR beta CDR3 regions from RNA transcripts. HTBI primers were employed in a first-round RT-PCR of the TCR CDR3. From the multiplex PCR reads, TCRdb called clonotypes with MiXCR, one entry per CDR3 protein. This table has roughly 580,000 distinct CDR3 sequences, 14% appearing once. Sequencing used blood. All receptors derive from a woman younger than 45 with Graves' hyperthyroidism that later progressed to Graves' ophthalmopathy.

The chain has TRBV14 and TRBJ2-3; D might be TRBD1 (5 bases). Germline CDR1 reads SGHDN; CDR2 reads FVKESK. CDR3 length: 15 residues. With 5 bases removed from V and 2 bases from J, the gap between germline ends came to 14 bases. The CDR3 reads CASSKGSRSTDTQYF. Written as DNA, the CDR3 is TGTGCCAGCAGCAAGGGGTCAAGGTCCACAGATACGCAGTATTTT.

Many counts were recorded for this clonotype. The chain carries TRBV7-3 and TRBJ2-2; D not certain. This CDR3 spans 14 amino acids. Germline-derived CDR1 and CDR2 are SGHTA and FQGTGA. Trimming pared 2 bases from V and 5 bases from J, leaving 9 bases between. As DNA, the CDR3 is TGTGCCAGCAGCTTATGGTACGGGACCGGGGAGCTGTTTTTT. Encoded protein: CASSLWYGTGELFF. Based on the CDR3 plus reference TRBV7-3 and TRBJ2-2, the full variable domain is GAGVSQTPSNKVTEKGKYVELRCDPISGHTALYWYRQSLGQGPEFLIYFQGTGAADDSGLPNDRFFAVRPEGSVSTLKIQRTERGDSAVYLCASSLWYGTGELFFGEGSRLTVL.

This clonotype has more than one count but fewer than ten. The CDR3 loop reads CASSNPHPTVEQFF. The CDR3 coding sequence is TGTGCCAGCAGTAACCCCCACCCCACTGTTGAGCAGTTCTTC. The chain uses TRBV27 and TRBJ2-1, with D unresolved. The length of the CDR3 is 14 residues. From germline, CDR1 is MNHEY and CDR2 SMNVEV (reference sequence). Between the trimmed V and J ends, which lost 5 bases and 9 bases, there was a span of 17 bases.

This clonotype was picked up many times. The V and J genes are TRBV10-3 and TRBJ1-1; no definite D call. The CDR3 is 14 amino acids. Germline assignment: CDR1 ENHRY and CDR2 SYGVKD. The V and J ends lost 2 bases and 0 bases respectively, with 7 bases between them. Here the CDR3 DNA reads TGTGCCATCAGTGAGACAGCCATGAACACTGAAGCTTTCTTT. Encoded protein: CAISETAMNTEAFF.

The J gene is TRBJ1-5, the V gene TRBV5-6; a possible D gene is TRBD1 (5 bases). This CDR3 contains 15 residues. V gave up 1 base and J gave up 4 bases, with 12 bases separating them. CDR1 is SGHDT, CDR2 YYEEEE, per germline. The CDR3 region is CASSLRGPGNQPQHF. CDR3 coding DNA: TGTGCCAGCAGCTTGCGGGGACCGGGGAATCAGCCCCAGCATTTT.

In its sample, this clonotype was seen a few times. The chain links TRBV20-1 to TRBJ2-2; D possibly matches TRBD1 or TRBD2 (6 bases each). V dropped 3 bases and J dropped 4 bases, with 21 bases sitting between them. CDR3 size: 17 residues. Germline V gives CDR1 DFQATT, CDR2 SNEGSKA (reference sequence). Here the CDR3 reads CSARDRVAGQLTGELFF. The CDR3, as DNA: TGCAGTGCTAGGGATAGGGTGGCGGGACAACTCACCGGGGAGCTGTTTTTT.

This clonotype has a handful of counts. The chain joins TRBV9 to TRBJ2-2, with D tentatively TRBD2 (6 bases). This CDR3 region has 15 residues. CDR1 SGDLS and CDR2 YYNGEE come from the germline V gene. Trimming cost V 4 bases and J 5 bases, with 15 bases left between them. CDR3 region: CASSRLGVGTGELFF. The CDR3 nucleotides are TGTGCCAGCAGCCGACTAGGGGTTGGGACCGGGGAGCTGTTTTTT. Full variable domain (outside the CDR3, taken from reference TRBV9 and TRBJ2-2): DSGVTQTPKHLITATGQRVTLRCSPRSGDLSVYWYQQSLDQGLQFLIQYYNGEERAKGNILERFSAQQFPDLHSELNLSSLELGDSALYFCASSRLGVGTGELFFGEGSRLTVL.

This clonotype has at least ten counts. The V and J genes are TRBV20-1 and TRBJ1-6, with a weak D call TRBD1 (6 bases). CDR3 length: 14 amino acids. CDR1 is DFQATT and CDR2 is SNEGSKA in the germline V gene (reference sequence). The V end lost 6 bases, the J end lost 5 bases, and 14 bases lay between the germline ends. CDR3 sequence (DNA): TGCAGTGCCCCCAACAGGGCAAATAATTCACCCCTCCACTTT. Protein product: CSAPNRANNSPLHF.

The sample holds many counts of this clonotype. The DNA for the CDR3 is TGTGCCAGCAGTTCACTCGCGGGAGGAGTAAGTTACGAGCAGTACTTC. It is translated as CASSSLAGGVSYEQYF. V usage is TRBV28 and J usage is TRBJ2-7, with TRBD2 matching over 8 bases. The trim removed 4 bases at V and 4 bases at J, leaving 12 bases unmatched. Per germline, CDR1 MDHEN and CDR2 SYDVKM. The CDR3 is made up of 16 amino acids.

There are many counts of this clonotype. This chain uses TRBV6-2 or TRBV6-3 with TRBJ2-5; TRBD2 is a possible D gene (5 bases). Trimming cost V 6 bases and J 4 bases, with 12 bases left between them. This CDR3 contains 13 residues. CDR1 and CDR2 from the germline V gene are MNHEY and SVGEGT. The chain's CDR3 is CASRLAGTETQYF. CDR3 nucleotide sequence: TGTGCCAGCAGACTCGCGGGTACAGAGACCCAGTACTTC.

This clonotype was counted only a few times. This CDR3 is missing its conserved last phenylalanine or tryptophan, likely due to a read error. The chain uses TRBV12-3 or TRBV12-4 and TRBJ1-1; D ambiguous. This CDR3 spans 14 amino acids. Here the CDR3 reads CAGSFGQVGTEAFL. The CDR3 DNA sequence: TGTGCCGGCAGTTTTGGGCAGGTTGGAACTGAAGCTTTCCTT.

This clonotype was seen repeatedly, ten times or more. The chain joins TRBV28 to TRBJ2-7; D not resolved. This CDR3 region has 12 residues. The germline V gene encodes CDR1 MDHEN and CDR2 SYDVKM. V dropped 4 bases and J dropped 2 bases, with 6 bases sitting between them. This CDR3 is CASSSDPYEQYF. CDR3 in DNA: TGTGCCAGCAGTTCCGACCCCTACGAGCAGTACTTC.

This clonotype came up many times. The chain is built from TRBV18 and TRBJ1-5; no clear D. Trimming cost V 4 bases and J 2 bases, with 12 bases left between them. Germline CDR1 KGHSH, CDR2 LQKENI. The CDR3 consists of 15 residues. The CDR3 DNA is TGTGCCAGCTCACAGGAACCTCATGGCAATCAGCCCCAGCATTTT. Translated: CASSQEPHGNQPQHF.

The gene calls are TRBV3-1 and TRBJ2-1; 7 bases are a match to TRBD2. V lost 0 bases, J lost 4 bases, and 9 bases stayed unmatched. In germline, CDR1 is LGHDT, CDR2 YNNKEL (reference sequence). The CDR3 sequence is 17 residues long. In DNA form, the CDR3 reads TGTGCCAGCAGCCAAGAGGGGCTAGCGGCCGTATACAATGAGCAGTTCTTC. Translated, it gives CASSQEGLAAVYNEQFF.

This clonotype was seen once. The genes are TRBV7-2 and TRBJ1-1; D call uncertain. The V and J ends lost 5 bases and 5 bases respectively, with 21 bases between them. Germline-derived CDR1 and CDR2 are SGHTA and FQGNSA. The CDR3 is 16 amino acids. CDR3 residues: CASSQGATSAGTEAFF. The CDR3 nucleotides are TGTGCCAGCAGCCAAGGAGCGACCTCCGCTGGGACTGAAGCTTTCTTT.

Only a few counts were recorded for this clonotype. The CDR3 region has the DNA TGTGCCAGCAGCGCCTTAGCGGACCCGCTTTACAATGAGCAGTTCTTC. Its protein product is CASSALADPLYNEQFF. V and J are TRBV9 and TRBJ2-1, with D perhaps TRBD2 (6 bases). The ends were cut back, 3 bases at V and 4 bases at J, with 17 bases in the middle. From germline, CDR1 is SGDLS and CDR2 YYNGEE. The CDR3 sequence is 16 residues long. The complete variable domain, with remaining parts taken from reference TRBV9 and TRBJ2-1, reads DSGVTQTPKHLITATGQRVTLRCSPRSGDLSVYWYQQSLDQGLQFLIQYYNGEERAKGNILERFSAQQFPDLHSELNLSSLELGDSALYFCASSALADPLYNEQFFGPGTRLTVL.